This TCR beta chain was found in a study of control samples from healthy donors and cancer patients. This table comes from immunoSEQ multiplex PCR, and its TCRdb copy is limited to in-frame clones, with some not included. The data contain around 160,000 clones, over 85% of them seen just once; the ten biggest clones take up more than 4.5%. CDR1 is LGHDT, CDR2 YNNKEL, per germline (reference sequence). J was trimmed by 1 base and V by 3 bases; bases with no gene match: 3. The CDR3 loop spans 15 amino acids. The origin of this receptor is a man in his late teens or twenties in good health. The rearrangement joins TRBV3-1 (or the pseudogene TRBV3-2) to TRBJ2-1; 7 bases agree with TRBD2. The sequenced material came from blood. The CDR3 loop reads CASSQPGGSYNEQFF. CDR3 nucleotide sequence: TGTGCCAGCAGCCAGCCGGGGGGATCCTACAATGAGCAGTTCTTC.